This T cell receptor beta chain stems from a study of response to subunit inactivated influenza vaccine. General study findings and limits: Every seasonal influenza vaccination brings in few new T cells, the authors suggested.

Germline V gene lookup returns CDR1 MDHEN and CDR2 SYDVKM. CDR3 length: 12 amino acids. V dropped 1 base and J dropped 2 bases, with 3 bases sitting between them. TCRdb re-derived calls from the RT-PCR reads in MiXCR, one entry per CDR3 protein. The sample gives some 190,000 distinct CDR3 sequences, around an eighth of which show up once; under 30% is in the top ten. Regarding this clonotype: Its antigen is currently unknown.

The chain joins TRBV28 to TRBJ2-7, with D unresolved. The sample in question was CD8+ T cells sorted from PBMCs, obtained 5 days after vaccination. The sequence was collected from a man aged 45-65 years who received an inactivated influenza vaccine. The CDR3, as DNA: TGTGCCAGCAGTTTATACGCCTACGAGCAGTACTTC. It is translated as CASSLYAYEQYF.